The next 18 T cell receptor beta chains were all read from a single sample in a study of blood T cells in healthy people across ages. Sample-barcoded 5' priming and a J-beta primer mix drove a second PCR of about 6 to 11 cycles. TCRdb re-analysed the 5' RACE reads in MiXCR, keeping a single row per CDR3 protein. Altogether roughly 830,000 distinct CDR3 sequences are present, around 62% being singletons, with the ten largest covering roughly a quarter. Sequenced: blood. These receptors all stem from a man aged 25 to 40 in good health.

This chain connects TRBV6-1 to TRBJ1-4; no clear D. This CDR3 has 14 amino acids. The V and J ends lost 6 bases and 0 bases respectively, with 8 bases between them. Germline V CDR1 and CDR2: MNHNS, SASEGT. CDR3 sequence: CASSHGSTNEKLFF. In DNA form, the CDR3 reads TGTGCCAGCAGCCACGGTTCAACTAATGAAAAACTGTTTTTT.

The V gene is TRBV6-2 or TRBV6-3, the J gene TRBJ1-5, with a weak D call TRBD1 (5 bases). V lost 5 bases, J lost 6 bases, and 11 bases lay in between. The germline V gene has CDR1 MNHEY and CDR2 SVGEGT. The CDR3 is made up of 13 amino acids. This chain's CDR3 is CASSARAGQPQHF. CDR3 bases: TGTGCCAGCAGTGCCAGGGCCGGTCAGCCCCAGCATTTT.

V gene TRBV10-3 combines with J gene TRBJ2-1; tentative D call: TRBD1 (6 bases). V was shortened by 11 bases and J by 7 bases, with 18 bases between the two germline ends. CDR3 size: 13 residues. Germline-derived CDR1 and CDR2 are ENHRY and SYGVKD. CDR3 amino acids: CAHEGDGPNEQFF. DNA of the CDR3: TGTGCCCACGAGGGGGATGGTCCGAATGAGCAGTTCTTC.

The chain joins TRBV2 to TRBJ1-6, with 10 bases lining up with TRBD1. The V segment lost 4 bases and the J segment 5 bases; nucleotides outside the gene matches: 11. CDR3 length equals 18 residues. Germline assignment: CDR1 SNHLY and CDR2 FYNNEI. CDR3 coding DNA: TGTGCCAGCAGTGTCTTTCGGGACAGGGGAGAAAATAATTCACCCCTCCACTTT. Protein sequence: CASSVFRDRGENNSPLHF.

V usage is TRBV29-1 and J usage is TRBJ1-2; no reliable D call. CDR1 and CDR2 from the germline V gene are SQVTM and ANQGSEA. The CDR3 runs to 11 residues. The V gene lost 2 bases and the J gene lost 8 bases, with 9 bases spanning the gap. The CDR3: CSVESGRGYTF. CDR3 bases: TGCAGCGTTGAATCGGGGAGAGGCTACACCTTC.

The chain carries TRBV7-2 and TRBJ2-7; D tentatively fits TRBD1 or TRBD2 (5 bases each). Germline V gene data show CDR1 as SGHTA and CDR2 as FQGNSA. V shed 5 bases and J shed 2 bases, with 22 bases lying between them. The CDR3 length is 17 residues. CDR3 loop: CASSLRGVAPSPYEQYF. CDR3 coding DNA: TGTGCCAGCAGCCTTAGGGGAGTAGCTCCTTCCCCCTACGAGCAGTACTTC.

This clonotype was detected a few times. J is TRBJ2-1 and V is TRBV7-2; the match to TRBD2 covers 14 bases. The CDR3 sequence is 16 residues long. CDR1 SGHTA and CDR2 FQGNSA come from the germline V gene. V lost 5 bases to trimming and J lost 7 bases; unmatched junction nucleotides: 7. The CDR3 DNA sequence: TGTGCCAGCAGCCCCCAGACTAGCGGGGGGGTGAATGAGCAGTTCTTC. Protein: CASSPQTSGGVNEQFF.

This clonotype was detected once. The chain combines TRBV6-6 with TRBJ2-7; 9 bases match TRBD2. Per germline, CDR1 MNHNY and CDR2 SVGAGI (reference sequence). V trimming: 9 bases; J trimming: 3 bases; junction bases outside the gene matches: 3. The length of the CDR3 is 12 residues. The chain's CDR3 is CASSGSNYEQYF. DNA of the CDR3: TGTGCCAGTAGCGGGAGCAACTACGAGCAGTACTTC.

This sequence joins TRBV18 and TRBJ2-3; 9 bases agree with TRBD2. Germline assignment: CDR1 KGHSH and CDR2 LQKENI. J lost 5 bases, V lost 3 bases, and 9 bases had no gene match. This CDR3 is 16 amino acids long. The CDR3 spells CASSPALAGFGDTQYF. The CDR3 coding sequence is TGTGCCAGCTCACCTGCGCTAGCGGGGTTTGGAGATACGCAGTATTTT.

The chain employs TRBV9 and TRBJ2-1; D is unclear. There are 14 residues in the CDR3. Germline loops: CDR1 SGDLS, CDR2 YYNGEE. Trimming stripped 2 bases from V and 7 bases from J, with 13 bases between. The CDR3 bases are TGTGCCAGCAGCGTCAGTCCCGCTAAAAATGAGCAGTTCTTC. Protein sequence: CASSVSPAKNEQFF.

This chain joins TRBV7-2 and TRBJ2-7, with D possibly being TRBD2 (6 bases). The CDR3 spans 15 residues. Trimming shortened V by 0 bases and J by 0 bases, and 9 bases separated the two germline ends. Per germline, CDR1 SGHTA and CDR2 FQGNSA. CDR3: CASSLAGGFSYEQYF. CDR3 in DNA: TGTGCCAGCAGCTTAGCCGGGGGTTTCTCCTACGAGCAGTACTTC.

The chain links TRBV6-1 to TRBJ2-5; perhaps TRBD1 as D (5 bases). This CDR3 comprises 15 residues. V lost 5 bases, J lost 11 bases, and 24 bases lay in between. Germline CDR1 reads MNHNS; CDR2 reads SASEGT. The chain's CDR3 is CASSLNSRAHNEQYF. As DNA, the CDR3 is TGTGCCAGCAGTCTAAATTCCAGGGCCCACAATGAGCAGTACTTC.

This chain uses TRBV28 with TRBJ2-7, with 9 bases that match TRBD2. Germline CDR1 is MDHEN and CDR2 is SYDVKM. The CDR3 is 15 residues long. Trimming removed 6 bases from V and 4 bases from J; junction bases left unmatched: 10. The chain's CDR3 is CASSVIRSGGYEQYF. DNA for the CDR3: TGTGCCAGCAGCGTGATCAGGAGCGGGGGGTACGAGCAGTACTTC.

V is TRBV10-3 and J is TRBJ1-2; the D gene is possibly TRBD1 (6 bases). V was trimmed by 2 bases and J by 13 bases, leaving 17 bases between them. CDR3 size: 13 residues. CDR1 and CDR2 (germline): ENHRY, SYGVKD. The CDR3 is CAISETGDMQGTF. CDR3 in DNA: TGTGCCATCAGTGAGACGGGGGACATGCAAGGCACCTTC.

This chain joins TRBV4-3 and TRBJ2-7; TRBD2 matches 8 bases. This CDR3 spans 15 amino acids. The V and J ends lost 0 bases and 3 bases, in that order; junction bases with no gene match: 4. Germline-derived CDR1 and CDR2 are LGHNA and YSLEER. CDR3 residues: CASSQDDSGIYEQYF. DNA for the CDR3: TGCGCCAGCAGCCAAGATGATAGCGGGATCTACGAGCAGTACTTC.

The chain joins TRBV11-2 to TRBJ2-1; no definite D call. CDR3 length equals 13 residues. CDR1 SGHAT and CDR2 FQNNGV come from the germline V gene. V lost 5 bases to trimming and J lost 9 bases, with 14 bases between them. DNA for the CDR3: TGTGCCAGCAGCCTACCGCTGGGTAGTGAGCAGTTCTTC. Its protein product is CASSLPLGSEQFF.

CDR3 DNA: TGTGCCAGCAGCTTAGGGGGTTGGGTCCAAGAGACCCAGTACTTC. It is translated as CASSLGGWVQETQYF. The chain joins TRBV7-8 to TRBJ2-5; D is unresolved. The CDR3 runs 15 residues. V was cut by 1 base and J by 1 base, with 10 bases left in between. Germline CDR1 SGHVS, CDR2 FQNEAQ.

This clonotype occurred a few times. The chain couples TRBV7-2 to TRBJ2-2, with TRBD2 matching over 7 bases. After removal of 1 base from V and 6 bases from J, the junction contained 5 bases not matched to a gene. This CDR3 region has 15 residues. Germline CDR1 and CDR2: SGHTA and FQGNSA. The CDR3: CASSLDGGYPGELFF. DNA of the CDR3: TGTGCCAGCAGCTTAGACGGGGGGTATCCCGGGGAGCTGTTTTTT.